These 19 T cell receptor beta chains were all obtained from the same sample, sequenced in a study. Each CDR3 protein is one row after TCRdb ran MiXCR on the RT-PCR reads. This sample has about 680,000 distinct CDR3 sequences, with 12% to 15% found just once. Sequences were obtained from memory CD4+ T cells from blood. The origin of the receptors is a female donor in good health, serving as a healthy control.

This clonotype was recorded at least ten times. The V gene is TRBV10-3, the J gene TRBJ2-1, with 7 positions matching TRBD1. V lost 3 bases, J lost 10 bases, and 9 bases stayed unmatched. CDR3 length: 14 residues. In germline, CDR1 is ENHRY, CDR2 SYGVKD. The CDR3 spells CAISEETGNREQFF. DNA for the CDR3: TGTGCCATCAGTGAAGAGACAGGGAATCGCGAGCAGTTCTTC.

There are a few counts of this clonotype. DNA for the CDR3: TGCAGTGCTAGAGCCCCGGGGGTAGCGGGGGGGGAGACCCAGTACTTC. This codes for CSARAPGVAGGETQYF. The chain combines TRBV20-1 with TRBJ2-5, with 11 nucleotides matching TRBD2. V gave up 1 base and J gave up 5 bases; unmatched junction bases: 9. CDR3 length: 16 amino acids. The V gene's germline CDR1 is DFQATT and CDR2 SNEGSKA (reference sequence).

This clonotype was detected a few times. Relative to the germline gene, one junction end is altered; a read error may explain this. J is TRBJ2-7 and V is TRBV3-1; D perhaps matches TRBD2 (6 bases). Germline V gene lookup returns CDR1 LGHDT and CDR2 YNNKEL (reference sequence). The CDR3 is 15 amino acids. CDR3: CASSQDRLASSEQYF. CDR3 nucleotide sequence: TGTGCCAGCAGCCAAGATAGGCTAGCGTCCTCCGAGCAGTACTTC.

The chain carries TRBV6-6 and TRBJ2-3; D may match TRBD1 or TRBD2 (7 bases each). The CDR3 spans 13 residues. The germline V gene has CDR1 MNHNY and CDR2 SVGAGI (reference sequence). The germline V and J ends were trimmed by 8 bases and 4 bases, with 13 bases remaining between them. CDR3 region: CASLQGGADTQYF. As DNA, the CDR3 is TGTGCCAGCCTCCAGGGGGGGGCAGATACGCAGTATTTT.

This clonotype was counted many times. In nucleotides, the CDR3 is TGCGGGACTAGCGGGGGAGGGGGCACAGATACGCAGTATTTT. This encodes CGTSGGGGTDTQYF. V usage is TRBV29-1 and J usage is TRBJ2-3; TRBD2 agrees at 14 bases. The CDR3 contains 14 residues. Germline values: CDR1 SQVTM, CDR2 ANQGSEA.

Only a few counts were recorded for this clonotype. This chain links TRBV7-8 with TRBJ2-7; no clear D gene. V shed 1 base and J shed 3 bases, with 10 bases lying between them. This CDR3 is 14 amino acids long. CDR1 and CDR2 from the germline V gene are SGHVS and FQNEAQ. The CDR3 sequence is CASSLEYVNYEQYF. CDR3 in DNA: TGTGCCAGCAGCTTAGAATATGTCAACTACGAGCAGTACTTC.

This clonotype was seen only a few times. The chain links TRBV15 to TRBJ1-3; D unclear. V was clipped by 1 base and J by 1 base, with 5 bases between them. The CDR3 is made up of 14 amino acids. Germline assignment: CDR1 LNHNV and CDR2 YYDKDF (reference sequence). The CDR3 coding sequence is TGTGCCACCAGCAGAGCCCGTTCTGGAAACACCATATATTTT. The encoded protein is CATSRARSGNTIYF. Looking up the rest from reference TRBV15 and TRBJ1-3 gives the full variable domain: DAMVIQNPRYQVTQFGKPVTLSCSQTLNHNVMYWYQQKSSQAPKLLFHYYDKDFNNEADTPDNFQSRRPNTSFCFLDIRSPGLGDTAMYLCATSRARSGNTIYFGEGSWLTVV.

Many counts were recorded for this clonotype. The V call is TRBV4-1, the J call TRBJ2-7; 9 bases agree with TRBD1. Germline trimming cut 6 bases from V and 2 bases from J; bases unmatched to any gene: 8. The CDR3 sequence is 15 residues long. Germline CDR1 is MGHRA and CDR2 is YSYEKL. CDR3 amino acids: CASRLGQGRTYEQYF. The CDR3 DNA reads TGCGCCAGCAGGCTAGGACAGGGGAGGACCTACGAGCAGTACTTC.

This clonotype has more than one count but fewer than ten. This chain connects TRBV24-1 to TRBJ2-1; maybe TRBD1 (6 bases). Trimming took 3 bases from V and 1 from J, leaving 15 bases between them. The germline V gene has CDR1 KGHDR and CDR2 SFDVKD. This CDR3 has 17 residues. The CDR3: CATSDPKNRDSYNEQFF. CDR3 coding DNA: TGTGCCACCAGTGATCCCAAAAACAGGGATTCCTACAATGAGCAGTTCTTC.

This chain joins TRBV7-8 and TRBJ2-7, with TRBD2 matching over 7 bases. Germline V lookup: CDR1 SGHVS, CDR2 FQNEAQ. This CDR3 is built from 14 residues. J was trimmed by 5 bases and V by 5 bases; bases with no gene match: 9. This CDR3 is CASSRRERDDEQYF. The CDR3 DNA reads TGTGCCAGCAGCCGACGGGAGCGGGACGACGAGCAGTACTTC.

The chain joins TRBV28 to TRBJ2-1, with D possibly being TRBD1 (6 bases). Trimming took off 6 bases at V and 1 base at J, with 16 bases between the two ends. Per the germline V gene, CDR1 is MDHEN and CDR2 is SYDVKM. The CDR3 spans 16 residues. CDR3 DNA: TGTGCCAGCAGGTGGGGGCAGGCAACTTCCTACAATGAGCAGTTCTTC. The encoded protein is CASRWGQATSYNEQFF.

CDR3 region: CASSALAGPLGTQYF. The DNA of the CDR3 is TGTGCCAGCAGCGCCCTAGCGGGGCCCTTGGGGACCCAGTACTTC. The gene calls are TRBV7-2 and TRBJ2-5; 9 positions agree with TRBD2. Trimming took 5 bases from V and 7 from J; bases not matched to a gene: 11. CDR3 length: 15 amino acids. Germline V gene lookup returns CDR1 SGHTA and CDR2 FQGNSA.

The gene calls are TRBV5-1 and TRBJ2-3; 12 bases line up with TRBD2. The CDR3 length is 16 residues. Germline assignment: CDR1 SGHRS and CDR2 YFSETQ. The J segment lost 5 bases and the V segment lost 3 bases, leaving 7 bases of the junction unmatched. CDR3 amino acids: CASSSRLAGDVDTQYF. The CDR3 DNA sequence: TGCGCCAGCAGCTCGCGACTAGCGGGAGATGTAGATACGCAGTATTTT.

The chain couples TRBV5-1 to TRBJ2-7; weak D call: TRBD1 (5 bases). Germline CDR1 reads SGHRS; CDR2 reads YFSETQ. This CDR3 contains 14 residues. V was clipped by 7 bases and J by 3 bases, with 17 bases between them. CDR3 protein: CASGTRAGNYEQYF. DNA for the CDR3: TGCGCCAGCGGAACCCGAGCAGGGAACTACGAGCAGTACTTC.

The J gene is TRBJ2-2, the V gene TRBV6-2 or TRBV6-3; 9 bases match TRBD1. Per germline, CDR1 MNHEY and CDR2 SVGEGT. Losses at the gene ends were 6 bases for V and 0 bases for J; bases not matched to a gene: 14. The CDR3 runs 19 residues. The CDR3 DNA follows: TGTGCCAGCAGCCGACGGGACAGGGTTATTTCTTCGAACACCGGGGAGCTGTTTTTT. This translates into CASSRRDRVISSNTGELFF.

The V call is TRBV6-2 or TRBV6-3, the J call TRBJ1-1; D unclear. The length of the CDR3 is 12 residues. Germline CDR1 reads MNHEY; CDR2 reads SVGEGT. V shed 6 bases and J shed 11 bases, with 16 bases lying between them. As DNA, the CDR3 is TGTGCCAGCAGACGAACAGATGGTCATGCTTTCTTT. This sequence encodes CASRRTDGHAFF.

Worth noting for this clonotype: A read error may explain this, as a much larger clone is one base away. The CDR3 carries no conserved terminal phenylalanine or tryptophan, so it likely arises from a read error. The rearrangement uses TRBV6-5 and TRBJ2-7; 9 bases fit TRBD1. Germline V gene data show CDR1 as MNHEY and CDR2 as SVGAGI. V gave up 4 bases and J gave up 8 bases; unmatched junction bases: 9. CDR3 size: 14 residues. CDR3 loop: CASSSSGTGSKQYL. In DNA, the CDR3 is TGTGCCAGCAGTTCCTCCGGGACAGGGTCCAAGCAGTACTTA.

The chain has TRBV6-5 and TRBJ1-4, with 10 bases fitting TRBD1. The CDR3 runs 14 residues. Looked up from germline, CDR1 is MNHEY and CDR2 is SVGAGI. V lost 2 bases, J lost 10 bases, and 4 bases stayed unmatched. CDR3 region: CASSYGTGVVKLFF. The CDR3 DNA is TGTGCCAGCAGTTACGGGACAGGGGTAGTAAAACTGTTTTTT.

This clonotype was seen a few times. The chain combines TRBV7-9 with TRBJ1-5; D not resolved. The germline V and J ends were trimmed by 3 bases and 5 bases, with 8 bases remaining between them. This CDR3 spans 13 amino acids. CDR1 and CDR2 from the germline V gene are SEHNR and FQNEAQ (reference sequence). The CDR3: CASSFAVDQPQHF. The CDR3 nucleotides are TGTGCCAGCAGCTTCGCCGTAGATCAGCCCCAGCATTTT.